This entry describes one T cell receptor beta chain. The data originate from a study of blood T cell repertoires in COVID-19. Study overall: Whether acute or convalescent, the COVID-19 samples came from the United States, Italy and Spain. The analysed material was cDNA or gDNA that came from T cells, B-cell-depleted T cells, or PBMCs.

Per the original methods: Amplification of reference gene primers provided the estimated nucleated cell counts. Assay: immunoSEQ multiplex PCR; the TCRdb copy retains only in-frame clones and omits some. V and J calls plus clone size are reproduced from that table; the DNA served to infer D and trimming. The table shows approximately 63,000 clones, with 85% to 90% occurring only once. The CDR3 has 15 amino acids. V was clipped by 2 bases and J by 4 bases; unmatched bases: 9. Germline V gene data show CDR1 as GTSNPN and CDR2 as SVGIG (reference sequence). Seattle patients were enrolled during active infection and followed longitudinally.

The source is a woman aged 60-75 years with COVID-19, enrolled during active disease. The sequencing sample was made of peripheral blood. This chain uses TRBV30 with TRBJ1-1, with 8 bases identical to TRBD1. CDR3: CAWSPRAGGLTEAFF. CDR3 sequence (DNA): TGTGCCTGGAGTCCTCGGGCAGGGGGCCTCACTGAAGCTTTCTTT.